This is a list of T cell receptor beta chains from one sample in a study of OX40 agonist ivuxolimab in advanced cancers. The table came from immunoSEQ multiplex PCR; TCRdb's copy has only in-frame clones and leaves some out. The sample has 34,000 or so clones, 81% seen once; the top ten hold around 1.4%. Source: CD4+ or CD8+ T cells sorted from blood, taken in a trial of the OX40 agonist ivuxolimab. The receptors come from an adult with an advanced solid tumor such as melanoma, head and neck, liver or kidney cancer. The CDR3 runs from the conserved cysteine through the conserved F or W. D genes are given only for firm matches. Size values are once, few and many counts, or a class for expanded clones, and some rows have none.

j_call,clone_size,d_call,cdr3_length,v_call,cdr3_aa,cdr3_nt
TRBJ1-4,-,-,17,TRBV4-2,CASSQVGVSSTNEKLFF,TGTGCCAGCAGCCAAGTCGGTGTCAGCTCAACTAATGAAAAACTGTTTTTT
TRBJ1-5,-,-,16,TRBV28,CASSPGGVPSNQPQHF,TGTGCCAGCAGTCCAGGAGGGGTTCCAAGCAATCAGCCCCAGCATTTT
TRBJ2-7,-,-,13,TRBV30,CAWSVHSRGEQYF,TGTGCCTGGAGTGTACATTCGAGGGGCGAGCAGTACTTC
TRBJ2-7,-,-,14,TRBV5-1,CASSFGGSSYEQYF,TGCGCCAGCAGCTTTGGGGGGTCCTCCTACGAGCAGTACTTC
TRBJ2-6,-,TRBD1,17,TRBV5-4,CASSPGTGLSGANVLTF,TGTGCCAGCAGCCCTGGGACAGGTCTCTCTGGGGCCAACGTCCTGACTTTC
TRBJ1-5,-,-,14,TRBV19,CASSIPPSNQPQHF,TGTGCCAGTAGTATTCCCCCGAGCAATCAGCCCCAGCATTTT
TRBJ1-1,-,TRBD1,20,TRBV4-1,CASSQDRERGQGRGNTEAFF,TGCGCCAGCAGCCAAGACCGTGAACGAGGACAGGGACGAGGGAACACTGAAGCTTTCTTT
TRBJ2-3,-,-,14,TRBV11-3,CASSRGGSTDTQYF,TGTGCCAGCAGCCGGGGCGGGAGCACAGATACGCAGTATTTT
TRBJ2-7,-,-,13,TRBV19,CASSVEGSDEQYF,TGTGCCAGTAGTGTGGAGGGATCTGACGAGCAGTACTTC
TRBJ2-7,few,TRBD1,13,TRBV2,CASRGQPVYEQYF,TGTGCCAGCAGGGGACAGCCTGTCTACGAGCAGTACTTC
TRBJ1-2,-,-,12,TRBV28,CASSLTGYGYTF,TGTGCCAGCAGTTTAACGGGGTATGGCTACACCTTC
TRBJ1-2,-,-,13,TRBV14,CASSQDGNYGYTF,TGTGCCAGCAGCCAAGACGGGAACTATGGCTACACCTTC
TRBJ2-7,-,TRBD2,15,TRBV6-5,CASSYSWASGYEQYF,TGTGCCAGCAGTTACTCTTGGGCTAGCGGTTACGAGCAGTACTTC
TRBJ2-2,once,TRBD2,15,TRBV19,CASTRTSGGTGELFF,TGTGCCAGTACCCGGACTAGCGGGGGCACCGGGGAGCTGTTTTTT
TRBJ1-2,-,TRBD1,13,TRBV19,CASSPEDRAGYTF,TGTGCCAGTAGTCCTGAGGACAGGGCTGGCTACACCTTC
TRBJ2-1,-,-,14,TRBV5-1,CASSLRDPLREQFF,TGCGCCAGCAGCTTGAGGGATCCATTACGTGAGCAGTTCTTC
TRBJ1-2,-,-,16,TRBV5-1,CASSLCGRVDNYGYTF,TGCGCCAGCAGCTTGTGCGGCAGGGTAGATAACTATGGCTACACCTTC
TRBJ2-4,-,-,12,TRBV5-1,CARPKAKNIQYF,TGCGCCAGACCCAAAGCCAAAAACATTCAGTACTTC
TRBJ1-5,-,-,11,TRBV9,CASSQTMPQHF,TGTGCCAGCAGCCAAACAATGCCCCAGCATTTT
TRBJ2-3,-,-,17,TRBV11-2,CASSLYPGSISTDTQYF,TGTGCCAGCAGCTTATACCCAGGGTCCATCAGCACAGATACGCAGTATTTT
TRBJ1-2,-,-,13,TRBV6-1,CASLSTYSDGYTF,TGTGCCAGCCTTTCGACGTATTCTGATGGCTACACCTTC
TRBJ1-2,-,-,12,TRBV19,CASSIAGVGYTF,TGTGCCAGTAGTATAGCTGGGGTTGGCTACACCTTC
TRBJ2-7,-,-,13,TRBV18,CASSPRESGEQYF,TGTGCCAGCTCACCACGGGAGTCGGGAGAGCAGTACTTC
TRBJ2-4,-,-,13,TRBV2,CASSAADQNIQYF,TGTGCCAGCAGTGCGGCCGATCAAAACATTCAGTACTTC
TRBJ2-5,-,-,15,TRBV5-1,CASSLSLAQQETQYF,TGCGCCAGCAGCTTGTCTCTAGCACAGCAAGAGACCCAGTACTTC
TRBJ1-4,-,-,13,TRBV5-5,CASSSGANEKLFF,TGTGCCAGCAGCTCGGGAGCAAATGAAAAACTGTTTTTT
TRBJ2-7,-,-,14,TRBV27,CASRSPVGPYEQYF,TGTGCCAGCAGATCGCCCGTGGGTCCCTACGAGCAGTACTTC
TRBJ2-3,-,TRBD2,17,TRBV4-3,CASSQRMTSGTADTQYF,TGCGCCAGCAGCCAACGTATGACTAGCGGGACGGCAGATACGCAGTATTTT
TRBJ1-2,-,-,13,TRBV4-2,CASSPKRVYGYTF,TGTGCCAGCAGCCCCAAGAGGGTCTATGGCTACACCTTC
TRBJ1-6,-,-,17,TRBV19,CASSRHHQGGRNSPLHF,TGTGCCAGTAGTAGACATCACCAGGGCGGGCGGAATTCACCCCTCCACTTT
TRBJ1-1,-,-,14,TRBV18,CASSPDGGAVRAFF,TGTGCCAGCTCACCGGACGGGGGGGCCGTGAGAGCTTTCTTT
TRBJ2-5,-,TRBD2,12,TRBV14,CASGGGPRTQYF,TGTGCCAGCGGGGGGGGTCCCCGGACCCAGTACTTC
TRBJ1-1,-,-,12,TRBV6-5,CASSQGITEAFF,TGTGCCAGCAGCCAGGGCATCACTGAAGCTTTCTTT
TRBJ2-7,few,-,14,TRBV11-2,CASSPTGFSYEQYF,TGTGCCAGCAGCCCGACCGGGTTTAGCTACGAGCAGTACTTC
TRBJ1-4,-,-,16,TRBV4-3,CASSQENARGSEKLFF,TGCGCCAGCAGCCAAGAGAACGCCAGGGGATCGGAAAAACTGTTTTTT
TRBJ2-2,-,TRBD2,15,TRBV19,CASTQTSGNTGELFF,TGTGCCAGTACCCAAACTAGCGGGAACACCGGGGAGCTGTTTTTT
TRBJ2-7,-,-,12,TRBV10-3,CAINQGGTEQYF,TGTGCCATCAACCAGGGGGGAACCGAGCAGTACTTC
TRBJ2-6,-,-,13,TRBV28,CASRSPLANVLTF,TGTGCCAGCAGATCCCCTCTTGCCAACGTCCTGACTTTC
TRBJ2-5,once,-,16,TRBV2,CASSERAGVGQETQYF,TGTGCCAGCAGTGAAAGAGCAGGGGTGGGCCAAGAGACCCAGTACTTC
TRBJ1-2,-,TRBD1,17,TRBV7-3,CASSLSAPGEGAVGYTF,TGTGCCAGCAGCTTGTCCGCCCCGGGCGAGGGGGCGGTTGGCTACACCTTC
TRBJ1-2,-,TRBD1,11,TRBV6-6,CATRQGYGYTF,TGTGCCACCAGACAGGGGTATGGCTACACCTTC
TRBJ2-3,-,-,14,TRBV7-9,CASSLRGEEDTQYF,TGTGCCAGCAGCTTGCGGGGAGAGGAAGATACGCAGTATTTT
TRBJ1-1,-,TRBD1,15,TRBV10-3,CAISESTGGFTEAFF,TGTGCCATCAGTGAGTCGACAGGGGGCTTTACTGAAGCTTTCTTT
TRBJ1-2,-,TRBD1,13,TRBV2,CASSTTGTYGYTF,TGTGCCAGCAGTACGACAGGGACCTATGGCTACACCTTC
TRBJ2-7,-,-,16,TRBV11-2,CASSSGPSGTPYEQYF,TGTGCCAGCAGCTCAGGGCCCTCAGGGACCCCCTACGAGCAGTACTTC
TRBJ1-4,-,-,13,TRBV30,CASLGGINEKLFF,TGTGCCTCTCTGGGGGGGATCAATGAAAAACTGTTTTTT
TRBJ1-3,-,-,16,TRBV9,CASSVDKPSSGNTIYF,TGTGCCAGCAGCGTAGATAAGCCTTCCTCTGGAAACACCATATATTTT